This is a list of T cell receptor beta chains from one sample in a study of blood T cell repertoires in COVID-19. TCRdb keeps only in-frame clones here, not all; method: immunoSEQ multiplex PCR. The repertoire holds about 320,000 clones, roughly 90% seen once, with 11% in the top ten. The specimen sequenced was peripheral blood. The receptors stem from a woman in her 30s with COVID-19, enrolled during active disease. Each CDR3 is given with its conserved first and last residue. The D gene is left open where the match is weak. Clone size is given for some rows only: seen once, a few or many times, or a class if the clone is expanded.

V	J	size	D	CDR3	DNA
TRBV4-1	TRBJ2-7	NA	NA	CASSQDAVGGGYEQYF	TGCGCCAGCAGCCAAGATGCGGTAGGGGGTGGCTACGAGCAGTACTTC
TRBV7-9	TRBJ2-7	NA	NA	CASSLTGPSYEQYF	TGTGCCAGCAGCTTGACTGGCCCTTCCTACGAGCAGTACTTC
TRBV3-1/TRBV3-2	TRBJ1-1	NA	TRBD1	CASSPMGQKNTEAFF	TGTGCCAGCAGCCCGATGGGACAGAAGAACACTGAAGCTTTCTTT
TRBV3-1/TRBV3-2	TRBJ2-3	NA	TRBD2	CASSRLAGTDTQYF	TGTGCCAGCAGCCGACTAGCGGGCACAGATACGCAGTATTTT
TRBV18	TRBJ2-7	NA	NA	CASSPLPRASDPYSEQYF	TGTGCCAGCTCACCCCTCCCACGAGCTAGCGACCCCTACAGCGAGCAGTACTTC
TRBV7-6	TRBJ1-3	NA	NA	CASRPRSDPSSGNTIYF	TGTGCCAGCAGGCCGCGCTCTGATCCGAGCTCTGGAAACACCATATATTTT
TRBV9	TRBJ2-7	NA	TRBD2	CASSASLDGRYYEQYF	TGTGCCAGCAGCGCGTCCTTAGACGGGAGGTACTACGAGCAGTACTTC
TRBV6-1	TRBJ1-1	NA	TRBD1	CASSEIGTANTEAFF	TGTGCCAGCAGTGAAATTGGGACAGCCAACACTGAAGCTTTCTTT
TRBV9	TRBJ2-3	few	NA	CASSVAFQGTSTDTQYF	TGTGCCAGCAGCGTAGCTTTCCAGGGAACTAGCACAGATACGCAGTATTTT
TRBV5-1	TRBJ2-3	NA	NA	CASSESPSSTDTQYF	TGCGCCAGCAGCGAGAGCCCGTCTAGCACAGATACGCAGTATTTT
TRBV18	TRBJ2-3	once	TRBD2	CASSLGLPTDTQYF	TGTGCCAGCTCACTGGGACTACCCACAGATACGCAGTATTTT
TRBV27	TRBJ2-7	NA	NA	CASSSTTRVPHSYEQYF	TGTGCCAGCAGTTCCACCACTAGGGTGCCGCACTCCTACGAGCAGTACTTC
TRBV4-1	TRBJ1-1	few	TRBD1	CASSPARGRFSGTEAFF	TGCGCCAGCAGCCCCGCCAGGGGGCGGTTTTCGGGCACTGAAGCTTTCTTT
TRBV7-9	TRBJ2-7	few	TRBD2	CASSLTGGSYEQYF	TGTGCCAGCAGCTTAACGGGGGGTTCCTACGAGCAGTACTTC
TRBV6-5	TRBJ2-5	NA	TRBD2	CASMWRGDRETQYF	TGTGCCAGCATGTGGCGGGGGGATCGTGAGACCCAGTACTTC
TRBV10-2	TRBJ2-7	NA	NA	CASSASVSYEQYF	TGCGCCAGCAGTGCGTCCGTCTCCTACGAGCAGTACTTC
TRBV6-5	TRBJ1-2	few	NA	CASSNRVGYGYTF	TGTGCCAGCAGTAACAGGGTCGGCTATGGCTACACCTTC
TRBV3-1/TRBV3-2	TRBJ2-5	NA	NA	CASSQGSAKYQETQYF	TGTGCCAGCAGCCAAGGTTCAGCGAAGTACCAAGAGACCCAGTACTTC
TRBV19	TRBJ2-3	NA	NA	CASSNGGSDTQYF	TGTGCCAGTAGTAATGGGGGGTCAGATACGCAGTATTTT
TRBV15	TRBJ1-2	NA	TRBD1	CATSGVETGVYGYTF	TGTGCCACCAGCGGAGTTGAGACAGGGGTCTATGGCTACACCTTC
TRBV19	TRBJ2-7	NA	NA	CASSIAGISYEQYF	TGTGCCAGTAGTATAGCCGGGATCTCCTACGAGCAGTACTTC
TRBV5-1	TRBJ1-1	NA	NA	CASSLEASGYGEAFF	TGCGCCAGCAGCTTGGAGGCCAGCGGATACGGTGAAGCTTTCTTT
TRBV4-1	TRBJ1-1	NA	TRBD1	CASSQDRQGKNTEAFF	TGCGCCAGCAGCCAAGACCGACAGGGAAAGAACACTGAAGCTTTCTTT
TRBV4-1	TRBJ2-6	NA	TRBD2	CASSQEGTSGPFSGANVLTF	TGCGCCAGCAGCCAAGAGGGGACTAGCGGACCCTTCTCTGGGGCCAACGTCCTGACTTTC
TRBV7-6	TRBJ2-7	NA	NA	CASSLAVAWTPSSYEQYF	TGTGCCAGCAGCTTAGCGGTCGCATGGACACCGAGCTCCTACGAGCAGTACTTC
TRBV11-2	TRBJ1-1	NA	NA	CASSLRDTEAFF	TGTGCCAGCAGCTTACGAGACACTGAAGCTTTCTTT
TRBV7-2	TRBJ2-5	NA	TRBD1	CASSKGQGEETQYF	TGTGCCAGCAGCAAGGGACAGGGTGAGGAGACCCAGTACTTC
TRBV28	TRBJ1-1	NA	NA	CASSLARYEAFF	TGTGCCAGCAGTTTAGCGAGGTATGAAGCTTTCTTT
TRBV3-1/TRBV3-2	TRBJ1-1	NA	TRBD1	CASSQEDRPNTEAFF	TGTGCCAGCAGCCAAGAGGACAGGCCGAACACTGAAGCTTTCTTT
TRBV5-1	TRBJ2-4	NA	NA	CASSLDSKNIQYF	TGCGCCAGCAGCTTGGACAGCAAAAACATTCAGTACTTC
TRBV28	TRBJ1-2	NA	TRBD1	CASLQGGGYTF	TGTGCCAGCCTCCAGGGGGGAGGCTACACCTTC
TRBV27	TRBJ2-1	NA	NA	CASSLYNEQFF	TGTGCCAGCAGTCTTTACAATGAGCAGTTCTTC
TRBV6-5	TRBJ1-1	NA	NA	CASSYGTGLRTEAFF	TGTGCCAGCAGTTACGGTACAGGGTTGAGAACTGAAGCTTTCTTT
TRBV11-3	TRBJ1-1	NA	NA	CASSDSSGTEAFF	TGTGCCAGCAGCGATTCGAGCGGGACTGAAGCTTTCTTT
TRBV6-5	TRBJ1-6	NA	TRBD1	CASSNRGSDNSPLHF	TGTGCCAGCAGCAACAGGGGGTCAGATAATTCACCCCTCCACTTT
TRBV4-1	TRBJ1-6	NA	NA	CASSPQRTRGASPLHF	TGCGCCAGCAGCCCTCAGCGAACACGAGGTGCTTCACCCCTCCACTTT
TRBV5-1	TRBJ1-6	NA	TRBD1	CASSFDRGYSPLHF	TGCGCCAGCAGCTTTGACAGGGGTTATTCACCCCTCCACTTT
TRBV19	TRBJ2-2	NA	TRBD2	CASSIDPLLQRGPHNTGELFF	TGTGCCAGTAGTATAGATCCTCTTTTACAGCGGGGGCCTCATAACACCGGGGAGCTGTTTTTT
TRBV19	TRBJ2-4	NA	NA	CASSMVRVENIQYF	TGTGCCAGTAGTATGGTCAGGGTTGAAAACATTCAGTACTTC
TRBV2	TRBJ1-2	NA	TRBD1	CASTGDRGTYGYTF	TGTGCCAGCACCGGGGACAGGGGAACGTACGGCTACACCTTC